One sample yielded the 29 T cell receptor beta chains listed below, sequenced in a study of blood T cell repertoires in COVID-19. TCRdb's table, derived via immunoSEQ multiplex PCR, lists solely in-frame clones and lacks some. The sample lists about 140,000 clones, more than 75% occurring once. The specimen was PBMCs or T cells enriched from blood (not recorded which). The receptors come from a man aged 55 to 69 who had recovered from COVID-19.

This chain uses TRBV7-9 with TRBJ2-1; 9 bases match TRBD2. The V gene's germline CDR1 is SEHNR and CDR2 FQNEAQ (reference sequence). The V segment lost 5 bases and the J segment 8 bases; nucleotides outside the gene matches: 4. The CDR3 consists of 13 residues. CDR3: CASSVGTSYEQFF. The CDR3 region has the DNA TGTGCCAGCAGCGTGGGGACTAGCTATGAGCAGTTCTTC.

The chain couples TRBV28 to TRBJ1-5; D remains unclear. Germline-derived CDR1 and CDR2 are MDHEN and SYDVKM. V was trimmed by 5 bases and J by 6 bases, leaving 14 bases between them. This CDR3 is built from 14 residues. The CDR3 nucleotides are TGTGCCAGCAGTCCCCCAGGATCCGGTCAGCCCCAGCATTTT. Translating gives CASSPPGSGQPQHF. The full variable domain, in which reference TRBV28 and TRBJ1-5 provide the parts outside the CDR3, is DVKVTQSSRYLVKRTGEKVFLECVQDMDHENMFWYRQDPGLGLRLIYFSYDVKMKEKGDIPEGYSVSREKKERFSLILESASTNQTSMYLCASSPPGSGQPQHFGDGTRLSIL.

This clone was observed a handful of times. The CDR3 is CASSEGGVRFF. Written as DNA, the CDR3 is TGTGCCAGCAGCGAGGGGGGGGTTAGGTTCTTC. The V and J genes are TRBV3-1 (or the pseudogene TRBV3-2) and TRBJ2-1; the D gene is possibly TRBD2 (7 bases). V shed 5 bases and J shed 15 bases, with 14 bases lying between them. The CDR3 runs to 11 residues. The germline V gene encodes CDR1 LGHDT and CDR2 YNNKEL (reference sequence).

In its sample, this clone was seen a few times. The rearrangement uses TRBV7-6 and TRBJ1-4, with a weak D call TRBD1 (5 bases). Germline V gene data show CDR1 as SGHVS and CDR2 as FNYEAQ. Trimming took off 5 bases at V and 7 bases at J, with 17 bases between the two ends. This CDR3 comprises 15 residues. The CDR3 protein is CASSPRIGGSEKLFF. CDR3 sequence (DNA): TGTGCCAGCAGCCCACGTATTGGGGGGAGTGAAAAACTGTTTTTT.

This chain uses TRBV6-6 with TRBJ2-1; D is possibly TRBD1 (5 bases). The V end was cut by 6 bases, the J end by 2 bases, with 11 bases between. Germline CDR1 is MNHNY and CDR2 is SVGAGI (reference sequence). The CDR3 consists of 14 residues. CDR3 DNA: TGTGCCAGCAGGCAAGGGGCCGCCTACAATGAGCAGTTCTTC. Amino acids: CASRQGAAYNEQFF.

Written as DNA, the CDR3 is TGTGCCAGCAAGGCTAGGCGACTGATGAACACTGAAGCTTTCTTT. As protein: CASKARRLMNTEAFF. V gene TRBV6-5 combines with J gene TRBJ1-1, with unresolved D. Trimming took off 7 bases at V and 0 bases at J, with 15 bases between the two ends. Germline V gene lookup returns CDR1 MNHEY and CDR2 SVGAGI. This CDR3 region has 15 residues.

J is TRBJ2-5 and V is TRBV18; 8 bases map to TRBD1. Germline V gives CDR1 KGHSH, CDR2 LQKENI. V lost 4 bases, J lost 5 bases, and 6 bases stayed unmatched. The CDR3 runs to 14 residues. CDR3 sequence: CASSRDRGSETQYF. In DNA form, the CDR3 reads TGTGCCAGCTCACGAGACAGGGGATCGGAGACCCAGTACTTC.

This clone was counted a few times. The rearrangement links TRBV30 to TRBJ1-2, with a tentative D call TRBD1 (5 bases). The length of the CDR3 is 14 residues. The germline gives CDR1 GTSNPN, CDR2 SVGIG (reference sequence). The V gene lost 0 bases and the J gene lost 6 bases, with 14 bases spanning the gap. DNA for the CDR3: TGTGCCTGGAGTGTACTGGGGCTTGGCGATGGCTACACCTTC. Residues: CAWSVLGLGDGYTF.

This clone was detected a few times. CDR3 nucleotide sequence: TGTGCCAGCAGCTACGGACAGATCTCTGGAAACACCATATATTTT. Translating gives CASSYGQISGNTIYF. J is TRBJ1-3 and V is TRBV21-1; the D call of TRBD1 is as the table states it, not checked on the DNA. TRBV21-1 represents a pseudogene. The CDR3 contains 15 residues.

This chain connects TRBV2 to TRBJ1-2, with D perhaps matching TRBD1 (6 bases). V was pared by 8 bases and J by 4 bases, with 14 bases between. Germline assignment: CDR1 SNHLY and CDR2 FYNNEI. The CDR3 is made up of 13 amino acids. In DNA form, the CDR3 reads TGTGCCAGCTCCGAAGGGGGGGTCTATGGCTACACCTTC. Translation gives CASSEGGVYGYTF.

This chain links TRBV28 with TRBJ2-3; D possibly corresponds to TRBD2 (6 bases). Per the germline V gene, CDR1 is MDHEN and CDR2 is SYDVKM. V was trimmed by 3 bases and J by 3 bases, leaving 13 bases between them. This CDR3 has 15 residues. The CDR3 protein is CASSLGGAKTDTQYF. DNA of the CDR3: TGTGCCAGCAGTTTGGGCGGGGCAAAGACAGATACGCAGTATTTT.

This chain uses TRBV11-1 with TRBJ2-3; no reliable D call. This CDR3 contains 12 residues. CDR1 is SGHAT and CDR2 is FQDESV in the germline V gene (reference sequence). V lost 5 bases and J lost 6, with 9 bases in between. CDR3 sequence reads: CASSRDTDTQYF. The CDR3 DNA reads as TGTGCCAGCAGCCGCGATACGGATACGCAGTATTTT.

The CDR3 loop is CASSYSGLVHEQYF. The CDR3, as DNA: TGTGCCAGCAGTTATTCCGGACTCGTCCACGAGCAGTACTTC. This chain connects TRBV6-6 to TRBJ2-7, with D maybe TRBD2 (5 bases). Trimming took 3 bases from V and 5 from J, leaving 14 bases between them. The germline V gene encodes CDR1 MNHNY and CDR2 SVGAGI (reference sequence). CDR3 size: 14 residues.

This clone was picked up one time. The chain carries TRBV30 and TRBJ2-3, with TRBD2 identical over 10 bases. The CDR3 runs to 14 residues. The germline V gene encodes CDR1 GTSNPN and CDR2 SVGIG (reference sequence). DNA of the CDR3: TGTGCTTTAACAGCGGGAGGGGGCTGGGGTACGCAGTATTTT. It encodes CALTAGGGWGTQYF.

The gene calls are TRBV7-9 and TRBJ2-1; D possibly corresponds to TRBD2 (5 bases). The CDR3 is made up of 13 amino acids. Trimming shortened V by 5 bases and J by 9 bases, and 14 bases separated the two germline ends. Germline V CDR1 and CDR2: SEHNR, FQNEAQ (reference sequence). The CDR3: CASSQSGVSEQFF. For the CDR3, the DNA is TGTGCCAGCAGCCAAAGCGGAGTAAGTGAGCAGTTCTTC.

This clone was observed a few times. The chain combines TRBV4-1 with TRBJ1-5; D ambiguous. Per the germline V gene, CDR1 is MGHRA and CDR2 is YSYEKL. Trimming pared 4 bases from V and 6 bases from J, leaving 10 bases between. The CDR3 sequence is 13 residues long. CDR3 amino acids: CASSPGEGQPQHF. The CDR3 nucleotides read TGCGCCAGCAGCCCCGGAGAGGGTCAGCCCCAGCATTTT.

The chain has TRBV5-6 and TRBJ2-5; the D gene is possibly TRBD1 (6 bases). Per germline, CDR1 SGHDT and CDR2 YYEEEE. V lost 4 bases and J 4 bases, leaving 17 bases between the germline ends. The CDR3 has 15 residues. The CDR3 DNA sequence: TGTGCCAGCAGCCGTCCGGGACAATGGGGAGAGACCCAGTACTTC. Protein product: CASSRPGQWGETQYF.

This chain uses TRBV6-5 with TRBJ2-7, with 9 nucleotides matching TRBD1. There are 15 residues in the CDR3. With 6 bases clipped from V and 3 bases from J, the junction kept 9 bases outside the gene matches. CDR1 is MNHEY and CDR2 is SVGAGI in the germline V gene. CDR3: CASSRGTGIFYEQYF. The CDR3 DNA follows: TGTGCCAGCAGCAGAGGGACAGGGATTTTCTACGAGCAGTACTTC.

This clone came up once. The V call is TRBV4-2, the J call TRBJ2-2, with a weak D call TRBD2 (5 bases). The V end lost 4 bases, the J end lost 3 bases, and 12 bases lay between the germline ends. Germline V lookup: CDR1 LGHNA, CDR2 YNFKEQ. The CDR3 covers 15 residues. CDR3 in DNA: TGTGCCAGCAGCCCCGTAGGCGGGCACACCGGGGAGCTGTTTTTT. Encoded protein: CASSPVGGHTGELFF.

V usage is TRBV29-1 and J usage is TRBJ1-1; perhaps TRBD1 as D (6 bases). Germline V lookup: CDR1 SQVTM, CDR2 ANQGSEA. Deletions cut 4 bases from V and 4 bases from J, with 13 bases between. The length of the CDR3 is 13 residues. The CDR3 DNA reads as TGCAGCGTTGTTTGGGGGCAGAGCACTGAAGCTTTCTTT. Protein: CSVVWGQSTEAFF.

This clone came up a few times. V gene TRBV2 combines with J gene TRBJ1-1, with 7 bases matching TRBD1. Germline trimming cut 2 bases from V and 2 bases from J; bases unmatched to any gene: 5. In germline, CDR1 is SNHLY, CDR2 FYNNEI. CDR3 length equals 15 residues. For the CDR3, the DNA is TGTGCCAGCAGTGAATTGCCAGGGGGTAACACTGAAGCTTTCTTT. This translates into CASSELPGGNTEAFF.

The rearrangement joins TRBV24-1 to TRBJ1-2; D is uncertain. Per the germline V gene, CDR1 is KGHDR and CDR2 is SFDVKD. The CDR3 runs 12 residues. Trimming pared 5 bases from V and 8 bases from J, leaving 11 bases between. The CDR3 DNA sequence: TGTGCCACCAGTGGCCTTATCGGGGGCTACACCTTC. This translates into CATSGLIGGYTF.

V gene TRBV3-1 (or the pseudogene TRBV3-2) combines with J gene TRBJ2-2, with 11 bases aligning to TRBD2. Germline-derived CDR1 and CDR2 are LGHDT and YNNKEL (reference sequence). The junction had 5 bases not matched to a gene; V was cut back by 4 bases and J by 4 bases. The length of the CDR3 is 16 residues. The CDR3 nucleotides read TGTGCCAGCAGCCCGCCCGGGACTAGCGGCACCGGGGAGCTGTTTTTT. This translates into CASSPPGTSGTGELFF.

The chain couples TRBV9 to TRBJ2-7; perhaps TRBD2 as D (5 bases). Germline values: CDR1 SGDLS, CDR2 YYNGEE. Trimming left V 0 bases short and J 7 bases short, with 8 bases between. This CDR3 is built from 12 residues. The CDR3 sequence is CASSVGTGEQYF. Here the CDR3 DNA reads TGTGCCAGCAGCGTAGGGACGGGGGAGCAGTACTTC.

There are a few counts of this clone. This chain connects TRBV28 to TRBJ1-5; TRBD1 is a possible D gene (6 bases). Germline-derived CDR1 and CDR2 are MDHEN and SYDVKM. Trimming left V 7 bases short and J 1 base short, with 20 bases between. The CDR3 contains 17 residues. CDR3 residues: CASNSLGAPKSNQPQHF. The CDR3 DNA sequence: TGTGCCAGCAACTCACTGGGGGCCCCCAAGAGCAATCAGCCCCAGCATTTT.

In DNA, the CDR3 is TGCAGCGGCACTAGGTACGGCAAACTGTTTTTT. Its translation: CSGTRYGKLFF. This chain joins TRBV29-1 and TRBJ1-4; no clear D. The germline V and J ends were trimmed by 7 bases and 11 bases, with 14 bases remaining between them. The V gene's germline CDR1 is SQVTM and CDR2 ANQGSEA. The CDR3 covers 11 residues.

This chain connects TRBV2 to TRBJ1-6; tentatively, D is TRBD1 (6 bases). CDR3 length: 16 residues. Trimming stripped 6 bases from V and 5 bases from J, with 17 bases between. CDR1 is SNHLY and CDR2 is FYNNEI in the germline V gene. Here the CDR3 DNA reads TGTGCCAGCAGCCCCCGAGGGGGGGGACATAATTCACCCCTCCACTTT. It translates to CASSPRGGGHNSPLHF. The whole variable domain, remainder taken from reference TRBV2 and TRBJ1-6, is EPEVTQTPSHQVTQMGQEVILRCVPISNHLYFYWYRQILGQKVEFLVSFYNNEISEKSEIFDDQFSVERPDGSNFTLKIRSTKLEDSAMYFCASSPRGGGHNSPLHFGNGTRLTVT.

The chain links TRBV18 to TRBJ1-2; TRBD1 matches 7 bases. In germline, CDR1 is KGHSH, CDR2 LQKENI. This CDR3 region has 15 residues. With V trimmed by 3 bases and J by 4 bases, 8 bases remained unmatched. CDR3 loop: CASSPLGQETYGYTF. In DNA, the CDR3 is TGTGCCAGCTCACCTCTAGGACAGGAGACCTATGGCTACACCTTC.

The V and J genes are TRBV9 and TRBJ2-1; 10 positions match TRBD2. This CDR3 is built from 13 residues. The germline V gene encodes CDR1 SGDLS and CDR2 YYNGEE. CDR3 coding DNA: TGTGCTAGCTCTACTAGCGGGATCAATGAGCAGTTCTTC. It specifies CASSTSGINEQFF.